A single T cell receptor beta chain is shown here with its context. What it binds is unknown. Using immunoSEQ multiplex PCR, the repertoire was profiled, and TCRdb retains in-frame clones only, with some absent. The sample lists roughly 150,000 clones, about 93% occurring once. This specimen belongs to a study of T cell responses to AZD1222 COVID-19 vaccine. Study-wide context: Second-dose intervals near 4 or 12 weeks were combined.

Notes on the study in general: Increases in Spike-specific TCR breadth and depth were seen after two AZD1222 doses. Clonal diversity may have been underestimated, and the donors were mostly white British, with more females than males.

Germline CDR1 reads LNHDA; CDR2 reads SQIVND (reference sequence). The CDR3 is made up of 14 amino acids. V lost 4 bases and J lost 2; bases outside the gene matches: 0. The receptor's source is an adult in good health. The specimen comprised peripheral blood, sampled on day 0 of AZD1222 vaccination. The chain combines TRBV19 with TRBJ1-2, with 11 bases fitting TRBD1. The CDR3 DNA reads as TGTGCCAGTAGTAGGACAGGGGGCAACTATGGCTACACCTTC. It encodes CASSRTGGNYGYTF.